This TCR beta chain was profiled in a study of blood T cells in healthy people across ages. Study conclusions and caveats: There was a strong correlation between TCR beta diversity and naive T cell percentage.

Sample-barcoded 5' priming and a J-beta primer mix drove a second PCR of 7 to 11 cycles. Samples each returned at least 3 million CDR3-containing paired-end reads. TCRdb re-called the 5' RACE reads with MiXCR, one entry per CDR3 protein. The sample shows roughly 1,500,000 distinct CDR3 sequences, roughly 30% of them seen only once. The CDR3 is 15 residues long. Germline loops: CDR1 SGDLS, CDR2 YYNGEE. Trimming cost V 4 bases and J 10 bases; bases outside gene matches: 10. This clonotype has at least ten counts. What it binds is not known. The sample was blood. The TCR was taken from a woman aged 25 to 39 in good health. The rearrangement links TRBV9 to TRBJ2-1; 11 nucleotides line up with TRBD2. The DNA of the CDR3 is TGTGCCAGCAGCTCCACGACTAGCGGGGTTGGCGAGCAGTTCTTC. Translated, it gives CASSSTTSGVGEQFF.